This T cell receptor beta chain was identified during a study of identical twins. This clonotype was observed at least ten times. TCRdb re-analysed the 5' RACE reads in MiXCR, keeping a single row per CDR3 protein. Of about 690,000 distinct CDR3 sequences listed, around 20% are singletons. The CDR3 is 12 residues long. V lost 2 bases and J lost 7; bases outside the gene matches: 2. Germline CDR1 and CDR2: SQVTM and ANQGSEA. This sample was shared with a second study, whose subject was T cells expressing NK-cell markers. That report notes: In a few donors, dominant clonotypes made up roughly 28.3-65% of CD3+CD56-NKG2C+ cells.

The clonotype originates from a young woman in good health. The sample consisted of PBMCs. J is TRBJ2-1 and V is TRBV29-1; TRBD2 aligns across 7 bases. Here the CDR3 reads CSVERLANEQFF. The CDR3 coding sequence is TGCAGCGTTGAAAGACTAGCTAATGAGCAGTTCTTC.